This T cell receptor beta chain emerged from a study of cytomegalovirus exposure and HLA in healthy donors. Amplification used 60 Vbeta primers and 13 Jbeta primers. The data were produced by immunoSEQ multiplex PCR, yet TCRdb's version contains in-frame clones alone and is incomplete. This sample has roughly 190,000 clones, with 78% found just once. Per germline, CDR1 LNHDA and CDR2 SQIVND (reference sequence). The ends lost 7 bases at V and 2 bases at J; junction bases unmatched: 6. The length of the CDR3 is 14 residues. With regard to this clone: Its target is not known.

Study-wide findings and caveats: There were fewer than 200 TCR beta chains listed as cytomegalovirus-associated.

This TCR was recovered from a female donor in good health and CMV-seronegative. This sequence joins TRBV19 and TRBJ2-3, with TRBD1 matching 7 bases. Sequenced material: PBMCs. DNA for the CDR3: TGTGCCAGTAACGAGGGGGCAATCACAGATACGCAGTATTTT. It is translated as CASNEGAITDTQYF.